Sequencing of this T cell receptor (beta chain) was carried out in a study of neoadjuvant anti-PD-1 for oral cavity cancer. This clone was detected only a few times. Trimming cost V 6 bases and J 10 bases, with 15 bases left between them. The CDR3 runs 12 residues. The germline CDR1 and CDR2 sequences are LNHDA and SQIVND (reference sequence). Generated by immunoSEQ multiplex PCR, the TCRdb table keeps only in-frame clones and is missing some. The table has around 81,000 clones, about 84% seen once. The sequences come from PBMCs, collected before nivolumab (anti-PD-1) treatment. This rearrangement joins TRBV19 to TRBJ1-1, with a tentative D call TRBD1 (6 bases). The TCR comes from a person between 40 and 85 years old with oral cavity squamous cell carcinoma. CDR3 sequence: CASRSESGAAFF. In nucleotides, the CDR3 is TGTGCCAGTAGGTCCGAATCAGGGGCAGCTTTCTTT.